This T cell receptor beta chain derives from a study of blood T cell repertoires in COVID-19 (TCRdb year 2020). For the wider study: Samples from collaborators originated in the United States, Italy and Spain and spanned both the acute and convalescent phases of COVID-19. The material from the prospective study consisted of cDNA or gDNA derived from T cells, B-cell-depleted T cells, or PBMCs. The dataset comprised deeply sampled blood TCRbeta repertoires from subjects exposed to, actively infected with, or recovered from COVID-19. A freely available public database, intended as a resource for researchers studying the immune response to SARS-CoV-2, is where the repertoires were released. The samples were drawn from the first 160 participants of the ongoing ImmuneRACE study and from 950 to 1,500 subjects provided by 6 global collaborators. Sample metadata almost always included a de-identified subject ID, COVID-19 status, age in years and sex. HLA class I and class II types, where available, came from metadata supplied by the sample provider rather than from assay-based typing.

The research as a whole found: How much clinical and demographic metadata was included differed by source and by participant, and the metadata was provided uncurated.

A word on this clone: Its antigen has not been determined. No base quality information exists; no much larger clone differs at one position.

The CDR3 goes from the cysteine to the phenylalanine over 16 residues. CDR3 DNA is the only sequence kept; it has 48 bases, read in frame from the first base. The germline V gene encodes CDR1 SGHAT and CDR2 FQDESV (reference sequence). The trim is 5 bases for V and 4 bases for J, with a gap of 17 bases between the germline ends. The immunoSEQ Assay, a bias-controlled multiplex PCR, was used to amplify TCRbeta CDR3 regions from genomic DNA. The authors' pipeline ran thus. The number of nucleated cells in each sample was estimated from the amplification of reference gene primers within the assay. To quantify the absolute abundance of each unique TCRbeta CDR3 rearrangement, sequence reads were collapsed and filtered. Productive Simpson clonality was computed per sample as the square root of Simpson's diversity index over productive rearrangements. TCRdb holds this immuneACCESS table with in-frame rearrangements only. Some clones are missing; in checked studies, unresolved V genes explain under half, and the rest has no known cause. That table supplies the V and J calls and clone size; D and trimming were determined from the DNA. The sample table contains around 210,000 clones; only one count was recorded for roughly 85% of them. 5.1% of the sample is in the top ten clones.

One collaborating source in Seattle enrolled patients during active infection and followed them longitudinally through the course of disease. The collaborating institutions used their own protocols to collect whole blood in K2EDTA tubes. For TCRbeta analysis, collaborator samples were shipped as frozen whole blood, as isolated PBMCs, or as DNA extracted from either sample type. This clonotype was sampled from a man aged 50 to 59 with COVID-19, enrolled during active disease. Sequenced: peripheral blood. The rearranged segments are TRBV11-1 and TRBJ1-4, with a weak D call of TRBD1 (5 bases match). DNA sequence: TGTGCCAGCAGCAAACGGAGACAGTTTGGTAATGAAAAACTGTTTTTT. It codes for CASSKRRQFGNEKLFF.